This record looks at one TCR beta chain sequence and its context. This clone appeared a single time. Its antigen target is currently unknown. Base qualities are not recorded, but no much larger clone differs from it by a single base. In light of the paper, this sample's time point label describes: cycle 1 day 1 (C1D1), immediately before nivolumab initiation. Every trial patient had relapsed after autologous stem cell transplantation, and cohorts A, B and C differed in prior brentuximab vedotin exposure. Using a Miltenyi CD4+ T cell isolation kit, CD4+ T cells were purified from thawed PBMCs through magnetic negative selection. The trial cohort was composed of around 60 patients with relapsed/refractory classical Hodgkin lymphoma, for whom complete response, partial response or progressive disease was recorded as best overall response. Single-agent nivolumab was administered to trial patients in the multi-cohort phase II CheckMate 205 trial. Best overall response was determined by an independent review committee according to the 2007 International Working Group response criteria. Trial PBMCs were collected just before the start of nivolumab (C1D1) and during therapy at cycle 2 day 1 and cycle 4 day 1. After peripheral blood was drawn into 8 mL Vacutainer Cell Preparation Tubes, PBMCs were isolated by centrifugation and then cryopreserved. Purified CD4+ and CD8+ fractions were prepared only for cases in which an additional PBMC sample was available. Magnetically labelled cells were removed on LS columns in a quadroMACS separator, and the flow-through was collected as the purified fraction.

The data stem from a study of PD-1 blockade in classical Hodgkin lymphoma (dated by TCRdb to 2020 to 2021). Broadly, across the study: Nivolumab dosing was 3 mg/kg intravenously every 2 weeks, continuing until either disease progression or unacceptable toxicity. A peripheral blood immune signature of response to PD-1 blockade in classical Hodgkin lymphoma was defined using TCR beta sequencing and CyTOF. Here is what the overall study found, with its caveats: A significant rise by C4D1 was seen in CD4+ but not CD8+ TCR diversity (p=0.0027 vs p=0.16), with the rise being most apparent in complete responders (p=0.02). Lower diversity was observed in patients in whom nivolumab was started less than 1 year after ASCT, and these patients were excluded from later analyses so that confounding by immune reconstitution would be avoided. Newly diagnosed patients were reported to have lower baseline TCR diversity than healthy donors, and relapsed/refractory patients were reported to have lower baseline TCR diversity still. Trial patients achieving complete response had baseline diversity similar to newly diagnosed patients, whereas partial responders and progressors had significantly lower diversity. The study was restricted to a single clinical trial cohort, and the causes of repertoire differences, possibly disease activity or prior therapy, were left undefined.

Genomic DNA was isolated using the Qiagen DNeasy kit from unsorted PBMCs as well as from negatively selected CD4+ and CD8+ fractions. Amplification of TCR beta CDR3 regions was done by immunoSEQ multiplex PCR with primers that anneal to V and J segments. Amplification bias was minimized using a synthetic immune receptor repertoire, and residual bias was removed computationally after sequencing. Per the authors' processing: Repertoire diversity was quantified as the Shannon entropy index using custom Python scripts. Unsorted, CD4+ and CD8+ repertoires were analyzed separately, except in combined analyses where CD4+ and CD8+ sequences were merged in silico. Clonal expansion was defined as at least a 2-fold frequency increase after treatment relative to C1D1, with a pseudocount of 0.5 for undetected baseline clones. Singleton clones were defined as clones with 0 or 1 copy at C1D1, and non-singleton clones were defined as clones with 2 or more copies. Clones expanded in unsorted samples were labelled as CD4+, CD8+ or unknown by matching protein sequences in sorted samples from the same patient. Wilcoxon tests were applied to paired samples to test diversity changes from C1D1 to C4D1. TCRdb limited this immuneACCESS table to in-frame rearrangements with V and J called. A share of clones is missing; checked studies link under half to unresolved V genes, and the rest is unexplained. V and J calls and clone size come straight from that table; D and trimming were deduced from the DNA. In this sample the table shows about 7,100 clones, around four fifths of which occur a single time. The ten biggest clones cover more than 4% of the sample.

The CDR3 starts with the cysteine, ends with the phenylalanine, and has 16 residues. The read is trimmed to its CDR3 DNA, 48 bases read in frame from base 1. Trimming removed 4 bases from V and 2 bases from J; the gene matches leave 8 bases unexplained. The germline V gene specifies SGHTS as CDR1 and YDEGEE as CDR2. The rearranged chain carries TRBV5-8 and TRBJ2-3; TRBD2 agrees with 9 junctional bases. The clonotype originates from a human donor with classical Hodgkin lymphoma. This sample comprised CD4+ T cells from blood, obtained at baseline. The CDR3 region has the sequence CASSPGLAGTTDTQYF. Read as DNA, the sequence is TGTGCCAGCAGCCCGGGGCTAGCGGGGACCACAGATACGCAGTATTTT.